This T cell receptor (beta chain) was obtained from a study of human T cells and chemical hapten exposure. Study-wide results and caveats: Donors, who had alopecia, may show an immune response that differs from healthy people's. Versus controls, expanded TCRs had significantly more large CDR3 similarity clusters.

Time point specified: patch test 2, 6 weeks after DPC sensitization. Regarding treatment: therapeutic diphenylcyclopropenone sensitization with weekly scalp DPC. Donation of samples came from alopecia patients who were 18 to 70 years old and suitable for DPC. By sample share, this clonotype is medium-sized. The antigen is not known. Germline CDR1 and CDR2: LGHNA and YNFKEQ. This CDR3 comprises 13 residues. Trimming stripped 1 base from V and 1 base from J, with 4 bases between. TCRdb processed the RACE reads anew with MiXCR; each CDR3 protein has one entry. The data contain tens of thousands of distinct CDR3 sequences, around a tenth of them singletons.

This chain links TRBV4-2 with TRBJ1-1; D unclear. This specimen consisted of whole blood, obtained in connection with sensitization to the hapten diphenylcyclopropenone (DPC). The sequence derives from a man younger than 40 with alopecia areata. Some clones in this sample may be carry-over from other donors' samples. The CDR3 reads CASSQAQNTEAFF. CDR3 in DNA: TGTGCCAGCAGCCAAGCCCAGAACACTGAAGCTTTCTTT.